This TCR beta chain was identified in a study of vaccination and CD4 T cells after COVID-19. The Oncomine TCR Beta short-read assay was applied to DNA of cultured CD4+ T cells. TCRdb re-called the PCR reads with MiXCR, one entry per CDR3 protein. The sample records around 19,000 distinct CDR3 sequences, about 56% being singletons. The CDR3 is 14 amino acids. V was clipped by 0 bases and J by 8 bases, with 16 bases between them. Germline CDR1 is DFQATT and CDR2 is SNEGSKA (reference sequence). As for treatment: roughly nine-day PBMC culture with coronavirus spike peptide pools or control peptides (ViraFEST assay). Fresh IL-2 medium replaced half the culture medium on days 3 and 7. Having spent 10 days in culture, CD4+ T cells were then isolated by negative selection. The table lists this clonotype with a few counts. Its antigen remains unknown.

What was sequenced was CD4+ T cells from blood, cultured in vitro. This clonotype originated in a human donor who had recovered from COVID-19. The rearrangement uses TRBV20-1 and TRBJ1-2; D is unresolved. CDR3 residues: CSARDGAGFGGYTF. DNA of the CDR3: TGCAGTGCTAGAGATGGCGCGGGGTTTGGGGGCTACACCTTC.